This T cell receptor beta chain was captured by sequencing in a study of cytomegalovirus exposure and HLA in healthy donors. The study, taken as a whole, reports: Some V segments, TRBV6-2 and TRBV6-3 among them, were indistinguishable and were therefore excluded. Previous analysis showed most TCR beta V segments were productive about 87% or about 30% of the time.

PCR amplification relied on 60 Vbeta primers (plus 13 Jbeta primers). Only in-frame clones appear in the TCRdb table, and some are missing; sequencing was by immunoSEQ multiplex PCR. The table shows approximately 130,000 clones, with more than 80% occurring only once. A word on this clone: The antigen is undetermined.

V was shortened by 4 bases and J by 0 bases, with 14 bases between the two germline ends. The germline V gene encodes CDR1 SGHRS and CDR2 YFSETQ. This CDR3 contains 16 residues. The chain couples TRBV5-1 to TRBJ1-5; D perhaps matches TRBD1 (6 bases). Sequenced input: PBMCs. This TCR derives from a woman under 40 in good health and CMV-seropositive. CDR3 amino acids: CASSPGKGGSNQPQHF. The CDR3 DNA reads as TGCGCCAGCAGCCCAGGGAAAGGGGGTAGCAATCAGCCCCAGCATTTT. Filled out from reference TRBV5-1 and TRBJ1-5, the complete variable domain reads KAGVTQTPRYLIKTRGQQVTLSCSPISGHRSVSWYQQTPGQGLQFLFEYFSETQRNKGNFPGRFSGRQFSNSRSEMNVSTLELGDSALYLCASSPGKGGSNQPQHFGDGTRLSIL.